Sequencing of this T cell receptor beta chain was carried out in a study of shared clonotypes between healthy human individuals. The CDR3 loop spans 14 amino acids. After removal of 5 bases from V and 10 bases from J, the junction contained 12 bases not matched to a gene. Germline V gives CDR1 LNHDA, CDR2 SQIVND (reference sequence). Assay: immunoSEQ multiplex PCR; the TCRdb copy retains only in-frame clones and omits some. The data show 400,000 to 500,000 clones, about 79% seen once. The source is a woman aged 40 to 50 in good health. Some clones in this sample may be carry-over from other donors' samples. Sequenced sample: PBMCs. The chain is built from TRBV19 and TRBJ1-1, with TRBD1 identical over 8 bases. The CDR3, as DNA: TGTGCCAGTAGTTCAGACAGGGGTGGTTTTGGAGCTTTCTTT. It codes for CASSSDRGGFGAFF.